This is a list of T cell receptor beta chains from one sample in a study of chemoradiotherapy in HPV16-positive cancers. Measured with immunoSEQ multiplex PCR; TCRdb has only the in-frame clones, and not every one. The data contain about 8,000 clones, around 76% of them seen just once; the ten biggest clones take up under 8%. The specimen was taken from a patient who underwent chemoradiotherapy. The source is a human donor with HPV-associated anogenital cancer. Both conserved end residues are part of each CDR3. D genes are given only for firm matches. Expanded clones are given a class, and other clones once, few, many or no size at all.

j_gene	d_gene	abundance	v_gene	CDR3aa	CDR3nt
TRBJ2-5	.	few	TRBV6-6	CASRGTETQYF	TGTGCCAGCAGGGGGACGGAGACCCAGTACTTC
TRBJ1-1	TRBD1	.	TRBV7-6	CASSLRQGLNTEAFF	TGTGCCAGCAGCCTGAGACAGGGACTGAACACTGAAGCTTTCTTT
TRBJ2-3	TRBD2	.	TRBV5-4	CASSSNGRGEDTQYF	TGTGCCAGCAGCTCAAACGGGAGGGGCGAAGATACGCAGTATTTT
TRBJ1-6	.	.	TRBV7-9	CASSLENSPLHF	TGTGCCAGCAGCTTAGAGAATTCACCCCTCCACTTT
TRBJ2-7	TRBD2	.	TRBV10-3	CAISVGSGGVEQYF	TGTGCCATCAGTGTAGGTAGCGGGGGGGTCGAGCAGTACTTC
TRBJ1-2	.	.	TRBV30	CAWTDSPADYGYTF	TGTGCCTGGACGGACAGCCCGGCGGACTATGGCTACACCTTC
TRBJ1-2	.	.	TRBV7-2	CASSLGEGGALKYGYTF	TGTGCCAGCAGCTTAGGGGAGGGGGGTGCCCTAAAGTATGGCTACACCTTC
TRBJ2-1	TRBD2	.	TRBV19	CASSPGLAGYDEQFF	TGTGCCAGTAGTCCCGGACTAGCGGGATATGATGAGCAGTTCTTC
TRBJ1-5	.	.	TRBV7-8	CASSLEGVGNQPQHF	TGTGCCAGCAGCTTAGAAGGGGTGGGCAATCAGCCCCAGCATTTT
TRBJ1-3	.	once	TRBV30	CAWSVLENTIYF	TGTGCCTGGAGTGTATTAGAAAACACCATATATTTT
TRBJ2-7	TRBD2	.	TRBV5-6	CASSPALAGFSYEQYF	TGTGCCAGCAGCCCGGCCTTAGCGGGATTCTCCTACGAGCAGTACTTC
TRBJ1-2	.	.	TRBV30	CAWSSDGYGYTF	TGTGCCTGGAGTTCGGACGGCTATGGCTACACCTTC
TRBJ2-5	.	.	TRBV5-4	CASSTQGQETQYF	TGTGCCAGCAGCACTCAGGGGCAAGAGACCCAGTACTTC
TRBJ2-3	.	few	TRBV30	CAWSVGQTHTDTQYF	TGTGCCTGGAGTGTCGGTCAGACTCACACAGATACGCAGTATTTT
TRBJ2-1	TRBD2	.	TRBV19	CASRTSGGRNEQFF	TGTGCCAGTAGGACTAGCGGGGGAAGGAATGAGCAGTTCTTC
TRBJ2-1	TRBD2	.	TRBV6-5	CASSRGLAGGNEQFF	TGTGCCAGCAGCCGGGGACTAGCGGGAGGGAATGAGCAGTTCTTC
TRBJ1-4	.	.	TRBV7-6	CASSSADRGEKLFF	TGTGCCAGCAGCTCAGCCGACCGGGGTGAAAAACTGTTTTTT
TRBJ1-1	.	.	TRBV25-1	CASSELGLGSNAEAFF	TGTGCCAGCAGTGAATTAGGGTTAGGCTCGAACGCTGAAGCTTTCTTT
TRBJ1-4	.	few	TRBV6-6	CASSTPGAKLFF	TGTGCCAGCAGCACGCCAGGGGCAAAACTGTTTTTT
TRBJ2-2	.	.	TRBV9	CASSVGTVGELFF	TGTGCCAGCAGCGTAGGGACAGTCGGGGAGCTGTTTTTT
TRBJ2-7	.	.	TRBV19	CASKGQKSSYEQYF	TGTGCCAGCAAGGGACAAAAGAGCTCCTACGAGCAGTACTTC
TRBJ2-5	TRBD2	.	TRBV4-1	CASSRGGVETQYF	TGCGCCAGCAGCCGCGGGGGAGTAGAGACCCAGTACTTC
TRBJ2-3	.	.	TRBV5-1	CASSLGVPSTDTQYF	TGCGCCAGCAGCTTGGGGGTACCTAGCACAGATACGCAGTATTTT
TRBJ2-3	.	.	TRBV6-6	CASSGPAADTQYF	TGTGCCAGCAGCGGGCCTGCCGCAGATACGCAGTATTTT
TRBJ2-2	TRBD1	.	TRBV7-2	CASSLDRGNTGELFF	TGTGCCAGCAGTTTAGACAGGGGGAACACCGGGGAGCTGTTTTTT
TRBJ1-2	TRBD1	.	TRBV9	CASSVDTNRGNGYTF	TGTGCCAGCAGCGTAGACACGAACAGGGGAAATGGCTACACCTTC
TRBJ1-4	TRBD1	.	TRBV28	CASSFGTGYATNEKLFF	TGTGCCAGCAGTTTTGGGACAGGGTATGCAACTAATGAAAAACTGTTTTTT
TRBJ1-5	TRBD1	few	TRBV2	CASSSGGATHQPQHF	TGTGCCAGCAGTTCAGGGGGTGCCACCCATCAGCCCCAGCATTTT
TRBJ2-7	.	.	TRBV30	CAWSVQYPSSYEQYF	TGTGCCTGGAGTGTACAGTACCCGAGCTCCTACGAGCAGTACTTC
TRBJ1-1	.	.	TRBV6-6	CASSYSNNGPGGAFF	TGTGCCAGCAGTTACTCCAACAACGGCCCGGGGGGGGCTTTCTTT
TRBJ2-7	TRBD2	.	TRBV7-2	CASSFGLAGLSYEQYF	TGTGCCAGCAGCTTCGGACTAGCGGGCCTCTCCTACGAGCAGTACTTC
TRBJ2-6	.	few	TRBV7-2	CASSYGGGANVLTF	TGTGCCAGCAGCTACGGGGGCGGGGCCAACGTCCTGACTTTC
TRBJ1-4	TRBD1	.	TRBV2	CASSYGQVNEKLFF	TGTGCCAGCAGTTACGGACAGGTTAATGAAAAACTGTTTTTT
TRBJ2-3	.	.	TRBV19	CASTQGRAKSTDTQYF	TGTGCCAGTACCCAAGGACGAGCGAAAAGCACAGATACGCAGTATTTT
TRBJ1-4	TRBD1	.	TRBV28	CASMGQTNEKLFF	TGTGCCAGCATGGGACAGACAAATGAAAAACTGTTTTTT
TRBJ1-2	TRBD1	few	TRBV11-2	CASSLVGQAYGYTF	TGTGCCAGCAGCTTAGTTGGACAGGCATATGGCTACACCTTC